This TCR beta chain was identified during a study of beta chain features in type 1 diabetes. As regards this clone: The target antigen is unknown.

V shed 3 bases and J 5 bases; nucleotides not matched to a gene: 5. The germline V gene has CDR1 SGDLS and CDR2 YYNGEE. This CDR3 comprises 13 residues. The whole isolated RNA underwent reverse transcription, so sequencing captured expressed TCRB transcripts. Only in-frame clones appear in the TCRdb table, and some are missing; sequencing was by immunoSEQ multiplex PCR. The sample records a few hundred thousand clones, under 20% being singletons. Regarding the study as a whole: Moderately but significantly shorter TCRB CDR3s were found in Type 1 diabetes patients in all four CD4+ subsets.

The rearrangement links TRBV9 to TRBJ2-7; 7 bases map to TRBD1. The sequence was collected from a man aged 25 to 45 with type 1 diabetes. The sequencing input was naive CD4+ T cells from blood. CDR3 DNA: TGTGCCAGCAGCGCCGGGACAGTACACGAGCAGTACTTC. Translated: CASSAGTVHEQYF.